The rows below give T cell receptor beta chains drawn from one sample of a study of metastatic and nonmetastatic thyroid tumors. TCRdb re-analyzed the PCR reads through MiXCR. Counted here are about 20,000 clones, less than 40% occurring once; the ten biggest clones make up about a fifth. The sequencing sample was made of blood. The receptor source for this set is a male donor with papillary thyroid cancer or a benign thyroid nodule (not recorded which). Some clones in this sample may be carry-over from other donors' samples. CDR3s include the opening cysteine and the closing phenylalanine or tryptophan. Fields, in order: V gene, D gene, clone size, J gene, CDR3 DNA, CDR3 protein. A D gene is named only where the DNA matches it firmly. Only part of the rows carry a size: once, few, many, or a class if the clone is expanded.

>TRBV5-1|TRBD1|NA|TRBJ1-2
TGCGCCAGCAGCTTGGGGGGACAGTACAAACTCTATGGCTACACCTTC
CASSLGGQYKLYGYTF
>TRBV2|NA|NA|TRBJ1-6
TGTGCCAGCAAGATCCGGGCCAATAGTTCACCCCTCCACTTT
CASKIRANSSPLHF
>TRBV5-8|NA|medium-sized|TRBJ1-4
TGTGCCAGCAGCTCAAACAGGGACCTCAATGAAAAACTGTTTTTT
CASSSNRDLNEKLFF
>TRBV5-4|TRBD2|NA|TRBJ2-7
TGTGCCAGCAGCTCTACGGGGGGTACCTCCTACGAGCAGTACTTC
CASSSTGGTSYEQYF
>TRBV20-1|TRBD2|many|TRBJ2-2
TGCAGTGCTGACCTGACTAGCGGGAGGGAAACCGGGGAGCTGTTTTTT
CSADLTSGRETGELFF
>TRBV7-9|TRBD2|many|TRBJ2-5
TGTGCCAGCAGCTCGACGGGACTAGCGGGACCCCAAGAGACCCAGTACTTC
CASSSTGLAGPQETQYF
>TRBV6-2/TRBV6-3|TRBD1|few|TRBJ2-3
TGTGCCAGCAGTTACCGTCCGGGACAGCCGTTGGATACGCAGTATTTT
CASSYRPGQPLDTQYF
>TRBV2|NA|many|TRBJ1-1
TGTACCAGCAGTGGGGCAGGGGACACTGAAGCTTTCTTT
CTSSGAGDTEAFF
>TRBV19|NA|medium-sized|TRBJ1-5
TGTGCCCGAAAACAGGGAACTTATAGCAATCAGCCCCAGCATTTT
CARKQGTYSNQPQHF
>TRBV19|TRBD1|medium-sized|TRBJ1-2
TGTGCCAGTAGTCCGGGGACAGACCGTGGCTACACCTTC
CASSPGTDRGYTF
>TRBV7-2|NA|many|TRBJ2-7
TGTGCCAGCAGCTTGGGACTTTACTACGAGCAGTACTTC
CASSLGLYYEQYF
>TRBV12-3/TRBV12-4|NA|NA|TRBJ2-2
TGTGCCAGCAGCAGAACGATAGACACCGGGGAGCTGTTTTTT
CASSRTIDTGELFF
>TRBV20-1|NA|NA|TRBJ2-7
TGCAGTGCTGCCCCGGGCTCCAGCTCCTACGAGCAGTACTTC
CSAAPGSSSYEQYF
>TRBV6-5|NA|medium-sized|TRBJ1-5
TGTGCCAGCAGTTACTCGAATTCTCAGCCCCAGCATTTT
CASSYSNSQPQHF
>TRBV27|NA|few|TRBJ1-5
TGTGCCAGCAGTCTGAGCTCTAGGTCAGGGTATCAGCCCCAGCATTTT
CASSLSSRSGYQPQHF
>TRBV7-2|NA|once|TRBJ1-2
TGTGCCAGCAGCCAAACTACAGGGACGGGCTACACCTTC
CASSQTTGTGYTF